This entry lists 4 T cell receptor beta chains sequenced from one sample in a study of CD8+CD57+ T cells in acquired aplastic anemia. CD8+CD57+ cell expansion, shown by flow cytometry, had occurred in the patients selected for sequencing. Genomic DNA, the template, was used for profiling of the TCR beta VDJ and CDR3. Via MiXCR, TCRdb re-called the reads, giving one row per CDR3 protein. There are about 150,000 distinct CDR3 sequences in the sample; 45% to 55% occur only once, and under 35% lies in the top ten. Material for sequencing was sorted CD4+, CD8+, or CD8+CD57+ T cells (not recorded which) from PBMCs. The source of these receptors is a human donor with aplastic anemia.

This clonotype has more than one count but fewer than ten. A much bigger clone sits one base away, suggesting this may be a read error. The genes are TRBV5-4 and TRBJ2-7, with 8 bases identical to TRBD1. CDR1 SGHNT and CDR2 YYREEE come from the germline V gene (reference sequence). The CDR3 loop spans 13 amino acids. With V trimmed by 5 bases and J by 5 bases, 6 bases remained unmatched. CDR3 coding DNA: TGTGCCAGCAGAGGGGACAGGACCCACGAGCAGTACTTC. Its protein product is CASRGDRTHEQYF.

J is TRBJ1-3 and V is TRBV10-3, with no clear D. The length of the CDR3 is 14 residues. V lost 7 bases to trimming and J lost 0 bases, with 10 bases between them. The V gene's germline CDR1 is ENHRY and CDR2 SYGVKD. The CDR3 region is CAIKGATSGNTIYF. The CDR3 DNA reads TGTGCCATCAAAGGCGCTACCTCTGGAAACACCATATATTTT.

This clonotype was seen only a few times. This chain links TRBV27 with TRBJ1-6, with D uncertain. With 3 bases removed from V and 7 bases from J, the gap between germline ends came to 13 bases. From germline, CDR1 is MNHEY and CDR2 SMNVEV (reference sequence). This CDR3 spans 15 amino acids. The CDR3 here is CASSFNTDRNSPLHF. CDR3 sequence (DNA): TGTGCCAGCAGTTTCAATACCGATAGGAATTCACCCCTCCACTTT.

The chain has TRBV10-3 and TRBJ2-3; 13 nucleotides align to TRBD2. CDR1 ENHRY and CDR2 SYGVKD come from the germline V gene. V lost 10 bases to trimming and J lost 4 bases; unmatched junction nucleotides: 14. This CDR3 has 17 residues. CDR3 coding DNA: TGTGCCAGCAGCGAGGGGGTGGGACTAGCGGGATCAGATACGCAGTATTTT. Translating it yields CASSEGVGLAGSDTQYF.